This is a list of T cell receptor beta chains from one sample in a study of PD-1 blockade in classical Hodgkin lymphoma. Data came from immunoSEQ multiplex PCR; TCRdb stores just in-frame clones and leaves some out. This table has more than 140,000 clones, under 85% appearing once. The specimen comprised peripheral blood mononuclear cells (PBMCs), sampled before the second cycle of nivolumab. The receptor source for this set is a human donor with classical Hodgkin lymphoma. The CDR3 runs from the conserved cysteine through the conserved F or W. Fields, in order: D gene, J gene, V gene, CDR3 protein. The D gene is left open where the match is weak.

D gene: -
J gene: TRBJ1-2
V gene: TRBV18
CDR3 protein: CASSPNRENYGYTF

D gene: -
J gene: TRBJ1-5
V gene: TRBV27
CDR3 protein: CASRRTVDNQPQHF

D gene: TRBD2
J gene: TRBJ2-3
V gene: TRBV10-3
CDR3 protein: CATGSGEKDTQYF

D gene: -
J gene: TRBJ1-6
V gene: TRBV28
CDR3 protein: CASSETAGNSPLHF

D gene: -
J gene: TRBJ1-4
V gene: TRBV6-5
CDR3 protein: CASSRRQGNEKLFF

D gene: TRBD1
J gene: TRBJ2-5
V gene: TRBV6-1
CDR3 protein: CASNQGAFETQYF

D gene: TRBD1
J gene: TRBJ1-4
V gene: TRBV4-2
CDR3 protein: CASSLGTAKNEKLFF

D gene: TRBD1
J gene: TRBJ2-2
V gene: TRBV18
CDR3 protein: CASSPRDRAPNTGELFF

D gene: -
J gene: TRBJ2-1
V gene: TRBV9
CDR3 protein: CASGRDFTYNEQFF

D gene: -
J gene: TRBJ2-3
V gene: TRBV6-5
CDR3 protein: CASRAGTDTQYF

D gene: TRBD2
J gene: TRBJ2-3
V gene: TRBV11-2
CDR3 protein: CASSLEPASGGARGTDTQYF

D gene: TRBD1
J gene: TRBJ2-2
V gene: TRBV7-6
CDR3 protein: CASSFITRGQSFTGELFF

D gene: -
J gene: TRBJ2-3
V gene: TRBV5-1
CDR3 protein: CASSLQGASTDTQYF

D gene: -
J gene: TRBJ1-1
V gene: TRBV6-5
CDR3 protein: CASSWNTEAFF

D gene: -
J gene: TRBJ1-3
V gene: TRBV7-9
CDR3 protein: CASTSEGNTIYF

D gene: -
J gene: TRBJ2-7
V gene: TRBV6-6
CDR3 protein: CAASGTHYEQYF

D gene: -
J gene: TRBJ1-1
V gene: TRBV7-9
CDR3 protein: CASSFPGPTEAFF

D gene: TRBD2
J gene: TRBJ2-7
V gene: TRBV4-1
CDR3 protein: CASSQDASGSTYEQYF

D gene: -
J gene: TRBJ1-4
V gene: TRBV6-1
CDR3 protein: CASSWGGIEKLFF

D gene: -
J gene: TRBJ2-4
V gene: TRBV5-1
CDR3 protein: CASRPEGVENIQYF

D gene: TRBD1
J gene: TRBJ2-7
V gene: TRBV23-1
CDR3 protein: CASRSGTGLIIGSGPNYEQYF

D gene: -
J gene: TRBJ2-6
V gene: TRBV2
CDR3 protein: CASSDDWGAGANVLTF

D gene: TRBD1
J gene: TRBJ2-3
V gene: TRBV4-1
CDR3 protein: CASSPWGTGGLVDTQYF

D gene: TRBD2
J gene: TRBJ2-5
V gene: TRBV6-6
CDR3 protein: CASSYSGLAEETQYF

D gene: -
J gene: TRBJ1-1
V gene: TRBV4-2
CDR3 protein: CASSQGANTEAFF

D gene: -
J gene: TRBJ2-3
V gene: TRBV7-6
CDR3 protein: CASSSATDTQYF

D gene: -
J gene: TRBJ1-3
V gene: TRBV21-1
CDR3 protein: CASSAAGPGNTIYF

D gene: TRBD1
J gene: TRBJ1-5
V gene: TRBV18
CDR3 protein: CASSRRFTGTGPAAQHF

D gene: -
J gene: TRBJ1-4
V gene: TRBV2
CDR3 protein: CASSPGRLNEKLFF

D gene: -
J gene: TRBJ1-1
V gene: TRBV30
CDR3 protein: CAWSSANTEAFF

D gene: TRBD1
J gene: TRBJ1-1
V gene: TRBV11-2
CDR3 protein: CASSANRGPAEAFF

D gene: TRBD1
J gene: TRBJ2-6
V gene: TRBV10-1
CDR3 protein: CASLKTGAHTGANVLTF

D gene: -
J gene: TRBJ1-2
V gene: TRBV5-1
CDR3 protein: CASSLAGRNYGYTF